Sequencing of this T cell receptor beta chain was carried out in a study of T cells after yellow fever vaccination (dated by TCRdb to about 2019). Study-level background: Libraries from fractions with low cell numbers were prepared with the SMART-Seq v4 Ultra Low Input RNA kit. Blood samples were taken at several timepoints before and after primary and secondary immunization, and bulk PBMC replicates and cell subsets were isolated. The cohort comprised two healthy male donors, one aged 18 to 30 and one aged 30 to 40 years. To follow T-cell clones before and after both primary and booster YFV17D yellow fever vaccination, bulk TCR alpha and beta repertoires underwent longitudinal sequencing.

This clonotype has just a few counts. Its antigen is still unknown. Base-call qualities are not available, and no considerably larger clone is one nucleotide away. The sample was run on an Illumina NovaSeq 6000. TCR cDNA was synthesized by 5'RACE template switching, through which a universal primer site and unique molecular identifiers were introduced. cDNA synthesis was primed from both the TCR alpha and TCR beta constant segments. Library amplification used two PCR steps, and the second PCR step added sample barcodes and sequencing adapters. Sequencing of libraries was performed on Illumina HiSeq 2500 (2x100 bp) or NovaSeq (2x150 bp). As for the original processing: Reads were demultiplexed and collapsed into UMI consensus sequences with MIGEC, and V(D)J alignment was performed with MiXCR. Clonotypes responding to the vaccine were identified with edgeR on replicate PBMC samples, with the criteria of FDR below 0.01 and a log2 fold change above 5 up to day 15. CD4 or CD8 identity was assigned to each bulk clonotype according to whether the clonotype was present at higher abundance in the sequenced CD4 repertoire or the sequenced CD8 repertoire. The public reads were quality trimmed at Q25 with fastp and then assembled into clones with MiXCR by TCRdb, keeping productive beta chains. Entries are consolidated by CDR3 protein sequence, retaining the most common genes and DNA. TCRdb's processing, not the authors' own work, is the source of the V and J calls. This sample comprises 120,000 or so distinct CDR3 sequences, over 8% of them detected only once. Around 40% of the sample comes from the top ten.

From the germline V gene (reference sequence), CDR1 is LNHNV and CDR2 is YYDKDF. V lost 1 base and J lost 4 bases; the stretch between them is 6 bases long. There are 13 amino acids in the CDR3, from cysteine to phenylalanine inclusive. Left in the record is the CDR3 DNA by itself, 39 bases read in frame from the first base. Broader findings and caveats from the paper: Compared with the primary T-cell response, the secondary T-cell response was weaker but faster, peaking on day 5 rather than day 15. A small share of clonotypes occurred in both CD4 and CD8 compartments, likely arising from convergent recombination. Because the study included only two donors, the extent to which the findings can be generalized is limited. Most clones expanded after primary vaccination were re-detected after the booster (around 96% of CD4 and around 88% of CD8), suggesting broad memory maintenance. Because abundant contaminating clonotypes from the bulk population could be contained in FACS-sorted repertoires, computational filtering was required.

What the treatment or condition label conveys for this sample: live attenuated yellow fever vaccine strain. PBMCs were isolated from peripheral blood using a standard Ficoll-Paque protocol. CD4 and CD8 T-cell fractions were isolated with Dynabeads CD4 and CD8 positive selection kits. TriZol was used to extract RNA from bulk PBMCs, from CD4 and CD8 fractions, and from dextramer-positive and dextramer-negative fractions. The sequence was collected from a man in his late teens or twenties who received the YFV17D yellow fever vaccine. The rearranged segments are TRBV15 and TRBJ2-3; no confident D gene assignment can be made. Sequencing was performed on CD8+ T cells sorted from PBMCs, taken on the day of the yellow fever booster vaccination. The nucleotide sequence is TGTGCCACCAGCAGAGCTAGTCCAGATACGCAGTATTTT. Its product reads: CATSRASPDTQYF.